The 7 T cell receptor beta chains in this list originate from one sample, sequenced in a study of glioma-infiltrating T cells after dendritic cell vaccination. The method was immunoSEQ multiplex PCR; TCRdb's version includes in-frame clones alone and lacks a portion of them. The sample shows fewer than 85,000 clones, around 81% of them seen only once. Source: blood, taken before dendritic cell vaccination. The receptors shown here come from a human donor with glioblastoma.

The rearrangement links TRBV9 to TRBJ2-7, with unresolved D. This CDR3 comprises 14 residues. Trimming removed 0 bases at V and 6 bases at J, with 13 bases between. CDR1 is SGDLS and CDR2 is YYNGEE in the germline V gene. The CDR3 region has the DNA TGTGCCAGCAGCGTAGAAGCGACCGTCGGCGAGCAGTACTTC. Translating it yields CASSVEATVGEQYF.

This clone was seen a single time. The chain joins TRBV5-1 to TRBJ2-7, with a tentative D call TRBD2 (5 bases). The germline V gene has CDR1 SGHRS and CDR2 YFSETQ. Trimming cost V 4 bases and J 0 bases, with 14 bases left between them. This CDR3 contains 15 residues. In DNA, the CDR3 is TGCGCCAGCAGCCTGGACGTAACTAGCTCCTACGAGCAGTACTTC. Protein: CASSLDVTSSYEQYF. The whole variable domain, remainder taken from reference TRBV5-1 and TRBJ2-7, is KAGVTQTPRYLIKTRGQQVTLSCSPISGHRSVSWYQQTPGQGLQFLFEYFSETQRNKGNFPGRFSGRQFSNSRSEMNVSTLELGDSALYLCASSLDVTSSYEQYFGPGTRLTVT.

This chain links TRBV5-6 with TRBJ2-7; TRBD1 matches at 10 bases. In germline, CDR1 is SGHDT, CDR2 YYEEEE. Trimming at V came to 1 base and at J to 7 bases, leaving 5 bases not matched to a gene. The CDR3 loop spans 14 amino acids. The CDR3: CASSLRQGAGEQYF. CDR3 sequence (DNA): TGTGCCAGCAGCTTGAGACAGGGGGCGGGGGAGCAGTACTTC.

The V call is TRBV7-9, the J call TRBJ1-2; TRBD1 aligns across 8 bases. The germline V gene encodes CDR1 SEHNR and CDR2 FQNEAQ (reference sequence). This CDR3 region has 12 residues. Trimming cost V 7 bases and J 8 bases; bases outside gene matches: 6. DNA for the CDR3: TGTGCCAGCACCTTCGACAGGGGAGGCTACACCTTC. This codes for CASTFDRGGYTF.

This chain joins TRBV18 and TRBJ2-6; no clear D gene. The CDR3 is 20 residues long. Trimming removed 1 base at V and 5 bases at J, with 24 bases between. Germline CDR1 KGHSH, CDR2 LQKENI. Here the CDR3 reads CASSPQPIQRDSPRANVLTF. CDR3 sequence (DNA): TGTGCCAGCTCACCACAACCCATCCAGCGTGATAGCCCACGGGCCAACGTCCTGACTTTC.

The genes are TRBV15 and TRBJ2-2; D may be TRBD1 (5 bases). The CDR3 consists of 15 residues. Germline V gene lookup returns CDR1 LNHNV and CDR2 YYDKDF (reference sequence). V was trimmed by 3 bases and J by 5 bases, leaving 13 bases between them. The CDR3 reads CATSSGLGVTGELFF. The DNA for the CDR3 is TGTGCCACCAGCAGCGGTCTAGGGGTAACCGGGGAGCTGTTTTTT. The complete variable domain, with remaining parts taken from reference TRBV15 and TRBJ2-2, reads DAMVIQNPRYQVTQFGKPVTLSCSQTLNHNVMYWYQQKSSQAPKLLFHYYDKDFNNEADTPDNFQSRRPNTSFCFLDIRSPGLGDTAMYLCATSSGLGVTGELFFGEGSRLTVL.

This chain links TRBV7-2 with TRBJ1-4; no definite D call. CDR1 is SGHTA, CDR2 FQGNSA, per germline. V lost 2 bases and J lost 4, with 5 bases in between. The CDR3 is 13 residues long. The DNA of the CDR3 is TGTGCCAGCAGCTTACAGATTAATGAAAAACTGTTTTTT. Its protein product is CASSLQINEKLFF. Full variable domain (missing parts from reference TRBV7-2 and TRBJ1-4): GAGVSQSPSNKVTEKGKDVELRCDPISGHTALYWYRQSLGQGLEFLIYFQGNSAPDKSGLPSDRFSAERTGGSVSTLTIQRTQQEDSAVYLCASSLQINEKLFFGSGTQLSVL.